Listed below are T cell receptor beta chains from one sample, sequenced in a study of identifying expanded T cells in peripheral blood. The assay was immunoSEQ multiplex PCR, and TCRdb's table has in-frame clones only and misses some. The data hold 100,000 to 150,000 clones, with approximately 86% observed a single time. The sample comprised blood. These TCRs come from a person aged 18 to 70 in good health. Each CDR3 is given without its conserved first and last residue. A D gene is named only where the DNA matches it firmly.

J gene	D gene	V gene	CDR3 protein
TRBJ2-7	NA	TRBV6-4	ASSDEPLREQY
TRBJ2-7	NA	TRBV7-2	ASSLVSYEQY
TRBJ2-7	NA	TRBV5-1	ASSQGTGNSYEQY
TRBJ2-7	TRBD2	TRBV14	ASSRHPTSGYEQY
TRBJ2-1	TRBD2	TRBV2	ASSGTSGGAKNEQF
TRBJ1-5	TRBD1	TRBV5-5	ASSPAGTALVDQPQH
TRBJ1-2	NA	TRBV4-2	ASSQSQGNYGYT
TRBJ1-5	TRBD1	TRBV4-2	ASSQEGGRASNQPQH
TRBJ2-2	NA	TRBV4-1	ASSQGTAAGELF
TRBJ1-2	NA	TRBV12-1	ASSLRQPGQYYGYT
TRBJ1-2	TRBD1	TRBV7-9	ASSHTGGDYGYT
TRBJ1-1	TRBD1	TRBV7-2	ASSLVQGATAF
TRBJ2-5	NA	TRBV9	ASSAGLGSETQY
TRBJ2-1	NA	TRBV19	ASSVYSGEQF
TRBJ2-3	NA	TRBV18	ASSPVADTQY
TRBJ2-1	TRBD2	TRBV7-2	ASRSYGTTNEQF
TRBJ2-3	TRBD2	TRBV4-3	ASSLSRGGDRRDTQY
TRBJ2-3	NA	TRBV29-1	SVTGTPTDTQY
TRBJ2-3	TRBD2	TRBV12-5	ASGYPSGGATDTQY
TRBJ2-1	TRBD2	TRBV11-3	ASSQSGGTENEQF
TRBJ2-7	TRBD2	TRBV6-5	ASRDSGTSSDEQY
TRBJ2-3	NA	TRBV7-5	ARPRVGNTDTQY
TRBJ2-1	NA	TRBV7-2	ASSLAGAGGNEQF
TRBJ1-4	NA	TRBV18	ASSPRLSANEKLF
TRBJ2-7	NA	TRBV2	ASSGWGGNYEQY
TRBJ2-5	NA	TRBV30	ARGPLRGGKTQY
TRBJ2-7	NA	TRBV7-6	ASSLGGWGQDSEQY
TRBJ1-2	NA	TRBV4-1	ASSHLNYGYT